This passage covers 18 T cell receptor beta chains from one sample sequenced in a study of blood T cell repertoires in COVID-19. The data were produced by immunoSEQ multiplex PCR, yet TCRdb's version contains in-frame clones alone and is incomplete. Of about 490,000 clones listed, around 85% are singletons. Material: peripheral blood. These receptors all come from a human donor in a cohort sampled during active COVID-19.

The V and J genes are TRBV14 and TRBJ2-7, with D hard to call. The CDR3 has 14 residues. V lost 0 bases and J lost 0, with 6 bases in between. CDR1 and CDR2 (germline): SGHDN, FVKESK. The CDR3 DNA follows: TGTGCCAGCAGCCAAGATTTCCTCTCCTACGAGCAGTACTTC. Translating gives CASSQDFLSYEQYF.

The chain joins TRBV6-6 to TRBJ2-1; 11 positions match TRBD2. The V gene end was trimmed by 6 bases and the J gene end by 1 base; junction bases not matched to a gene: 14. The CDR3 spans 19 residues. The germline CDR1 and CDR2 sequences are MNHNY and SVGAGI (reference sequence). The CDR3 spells CASRRSGTSGPKSYNEQFF. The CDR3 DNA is TGTGCCAGCAGGCGATCCGGGACTAGCGGCCCCAAGTCCTACAATGAGCAGTTCTTC.

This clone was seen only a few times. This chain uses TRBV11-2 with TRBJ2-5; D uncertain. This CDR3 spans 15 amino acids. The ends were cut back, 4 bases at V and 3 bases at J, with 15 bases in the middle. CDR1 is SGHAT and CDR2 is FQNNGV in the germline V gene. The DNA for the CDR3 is TGTGCCAGCAGCTCAATTCGACATCCCAAAGAGACCCAGTACTTC. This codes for CASSSIRHPKETQYF.

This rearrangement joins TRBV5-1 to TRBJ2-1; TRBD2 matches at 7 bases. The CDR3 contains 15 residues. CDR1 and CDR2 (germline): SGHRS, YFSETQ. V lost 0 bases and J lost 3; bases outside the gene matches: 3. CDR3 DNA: TGCGCCAGCAGCTTGGTAGCGGGTAACTACAATGAGCAGTTCTTC. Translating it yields CASSLVAGNYNEQFF.

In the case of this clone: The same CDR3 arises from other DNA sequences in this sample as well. The CDR3 DNA reads TGCGCCAGCAGCTCGGAACAGGGTCGGACTGAAGCTTTCTTT. Translated: CASSSEQGRTEAFF. The chain recombines TRBV5-1 with TRBJ1-1; the D gene is possibly TRBD1 (6 bases). Germline assignment: CDR1 SGHRS and CDR2 YFSETQ. There are 14 residues in the CDR3. The V end lost 3 bases, the J end lost 5 bases, and 14 bases lay between the germline ends. Full variable domain (outside the CDR3, taken from reference TRBV5-1 and TRBJ1-1): KAGVTQTPRYLIKTRGQQVTLSCSPISGHRSVSWYQQTPGQGLQFLFEYFSETQRNKGNFPGRFSGRQFSNSRSEMNVSTLELGDSALYLCASSSEQGRTEAFFGQGTRLTVV.

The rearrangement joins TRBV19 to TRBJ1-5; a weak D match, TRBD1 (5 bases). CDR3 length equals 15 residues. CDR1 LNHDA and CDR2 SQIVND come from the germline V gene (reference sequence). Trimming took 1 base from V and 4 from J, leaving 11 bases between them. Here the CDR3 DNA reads TGTGCCAGTAGTATAGTAAGAAGGGGAAATCAGCCCCAGCATTTT. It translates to CASSIVRRGNQPQHF.

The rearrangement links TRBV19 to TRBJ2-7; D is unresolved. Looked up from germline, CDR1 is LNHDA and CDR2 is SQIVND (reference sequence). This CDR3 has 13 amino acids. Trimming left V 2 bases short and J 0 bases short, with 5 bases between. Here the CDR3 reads CASSITASYEQYF. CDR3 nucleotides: TGTGCCAGTAGTATAACAGCCTCCTACGAGCAGTACTTC.

The CDR3, as DNA: TGTGCCAGTAGTCGAACAGACCGCTCCTATAATTCACCCCTCCACTTT. Protein: CASSRTDRSYNSPLHF. The J gene is TRBJ1-6, the V gene TRBV19; no reliable D call. Germline-derived CDR1 and CDR2 are LNHDA and SQIVND (reference sequence). The CDR3 totals 16 residues. V lost 5 bases and J 0 bases, leaving 11 bases between the germline ends.

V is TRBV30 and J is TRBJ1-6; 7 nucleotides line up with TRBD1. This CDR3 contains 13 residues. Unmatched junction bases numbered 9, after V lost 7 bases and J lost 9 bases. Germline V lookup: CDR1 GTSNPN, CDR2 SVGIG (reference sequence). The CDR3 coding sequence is TGTGCCTTACAGGGGTTGTTGGTTTCACCCCTCCACTTT. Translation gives CALQGLLVSPLHF.

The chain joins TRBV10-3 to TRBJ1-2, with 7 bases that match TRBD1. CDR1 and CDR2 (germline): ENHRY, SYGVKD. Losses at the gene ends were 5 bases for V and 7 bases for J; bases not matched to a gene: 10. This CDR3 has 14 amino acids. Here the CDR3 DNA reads TGTGCCATCAGTTTGGCAGGGGGTCACGGTGGCTACACCTTC. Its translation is CAISLAGGHGGYTF.

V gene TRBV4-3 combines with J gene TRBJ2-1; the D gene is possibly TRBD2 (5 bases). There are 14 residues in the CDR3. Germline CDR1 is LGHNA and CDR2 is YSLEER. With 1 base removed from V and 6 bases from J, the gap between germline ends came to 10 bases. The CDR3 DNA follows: TGCGCCAGCAGCCAAGCACTCGAGGGCAATGAGCAGTTCTTC. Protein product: CASSQALEGNEQFF.

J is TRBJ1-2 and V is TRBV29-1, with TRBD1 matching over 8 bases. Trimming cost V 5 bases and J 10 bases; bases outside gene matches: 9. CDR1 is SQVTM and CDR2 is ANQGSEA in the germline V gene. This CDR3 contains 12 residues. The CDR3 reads CSVRPRTGYYTF. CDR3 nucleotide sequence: TGCAGCGTTCGCCCCCGGACAGGGTACTACACCTTC.

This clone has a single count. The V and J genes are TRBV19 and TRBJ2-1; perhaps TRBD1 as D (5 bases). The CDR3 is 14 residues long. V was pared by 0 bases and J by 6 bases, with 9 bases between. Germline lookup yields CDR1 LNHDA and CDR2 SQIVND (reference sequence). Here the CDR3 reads CASSIDRTRNEQFF. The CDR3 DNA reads TGTGCCAGTAGTATAGATAGGACACGCAATGAGCAGTTCTTC.

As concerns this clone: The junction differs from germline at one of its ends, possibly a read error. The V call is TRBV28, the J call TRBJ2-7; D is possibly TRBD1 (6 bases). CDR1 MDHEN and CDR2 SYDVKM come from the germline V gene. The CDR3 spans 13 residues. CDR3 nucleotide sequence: TGTGCCAGCAGTTTAGACAAGGCTAGAGGACAGAACTTC. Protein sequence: CASSLDKARGQNF.

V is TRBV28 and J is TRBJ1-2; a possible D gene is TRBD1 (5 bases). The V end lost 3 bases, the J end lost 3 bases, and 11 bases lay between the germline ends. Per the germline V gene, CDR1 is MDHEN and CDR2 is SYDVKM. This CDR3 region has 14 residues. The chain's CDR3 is CASSLRGSYYGYTF. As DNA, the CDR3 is TGTGCCAGCAGTTTGCGGGGGAGCTACTATGGCTACACCTTC.

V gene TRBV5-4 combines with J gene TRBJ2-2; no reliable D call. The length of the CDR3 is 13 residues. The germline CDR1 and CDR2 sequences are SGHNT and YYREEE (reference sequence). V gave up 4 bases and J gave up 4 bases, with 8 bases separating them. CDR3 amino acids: CASSPGSTGELFF. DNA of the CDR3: TGTGCCAGCAGCCCAGGTTCCACCGGGGAGCTGTTTTTT.

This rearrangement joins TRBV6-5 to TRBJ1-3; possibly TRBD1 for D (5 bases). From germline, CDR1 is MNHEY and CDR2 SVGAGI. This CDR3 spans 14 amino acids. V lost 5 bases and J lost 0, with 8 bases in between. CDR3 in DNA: TGTGCCAGCAGTCCGACAGACTCTGGAAACACCATATATTTT. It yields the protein CASSPTDSGNTIYF.

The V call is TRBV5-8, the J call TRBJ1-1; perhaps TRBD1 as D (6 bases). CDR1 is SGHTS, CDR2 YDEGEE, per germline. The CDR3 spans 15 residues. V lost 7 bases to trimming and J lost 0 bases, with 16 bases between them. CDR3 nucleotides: TGTGCCAGCGACGGGGGGGCCCTCATGAACACTGAAGCTTTCTTT. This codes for CASDGGALMNTEAFF.